Each of the 5 T cell receptor beta chains below was sequenced from the same sample in a study of siplizumab effects on memory and regulatory T cells. Generated by immunoSEQ multiplex PCR, the TCRdb table keeps only in-frame clones and is missing some. In the table there are approximately 70,000 clones, less than 95% of which are singletons. The source material was CD8+ T cells sorted from blood. These receptors originate from a human donor in good health.

This clone was detected once. The chain links TRBV19 to TRBJ1-1; D is ambiguous. The germline V and J ends were trimmed by 1 base and 3 bases, with 9 bases remaining between them. Looked up from germline, CDR1 is LNHDA and CDR2 is SQIVND (reference sequence). The CDR3 totals 14 residues. The CDR3 here is CASSIARTYTEAFF. CDR3 DNA sequence: TGTGCCAGTAGTATAGCCAGAACTTACACTGAAGCTTTCTTT.

This clone was detected once. The chain employs TRBV27 and TRBJ1-4; D gene unclear. V lost 5 bases and J 3 bases, leaving 10 bases between the germline ends. Germline V gene sequence: CDR1 MNHEY, CDR2 SMNVEV (reference sequence). The CDR3 length is 14 residues. The DNA of the CDR3 is TGTGCCAGCAGTCCACTACTTTCTAATGAAAAACTGTTTTTT. Residues: CASSPLLSNEKLFF. The whole variable domain, filled in from reference TRBV27 and TRBJ1-4, reads EAQVTQNPRYLITVTGKKLTVTCSQNMNHEYMSWYRQDPGLGLRQIYYSMNVEVTDKGDVPEGYKVSRKEKRNFPLILESPSPNQTSLYFCASSPLLSNEKLFFGSGTQLSVL.

This CDR3 reads CASSFLGQGGGYTF. The DNA of the CDR3 is TGTGCCAGCAGTTTCCTCGGACAGGGAGGTGGCTACACCTTC. V gene TRBV27 combines with J gene TRBJ1-2; 8 nucleotides align to TRBD1. V lost 3 bases and J lost 7; bases outside the gene matches: 7. This CDR3 has 14 residues. Per the germline V gene, CDR1 is MNHEY and CDR2 is SMNVEV (reference sequence).

This chain uses TRBV19 with TRBJ2-1; 10 bases agree with TRBD2. Unmatched junction bases numbered 6, after V lost 3 bases and J lost 4 bases. This CDR3 has 16 residues. The germline gives CDR1 LNHDA, CDR2 SQIVND (reference sequence). The CDR3 DNA reads as TGTGCCAGTAGTATTAGCGGGGGGTCTCGGTACAATGAGCAGTTCTTC. Encoded protein: CASSISGGSRYNEQFF.

This chain connects TRBV28 to TRBJ2-6; D uncertain. The germline CDR1 and CDR2 sequences are MDHEN and SYDVKM. The length of the CDR3 is 11 residues. V was cut by 5 bases and J by 7 bases, with 3 bases left in between. CDR3 region: CASSTANVLTF. The CDR3 DNA follows: TGTGCCAGCAGTACCGCCAACGTCCTGACTTTC.